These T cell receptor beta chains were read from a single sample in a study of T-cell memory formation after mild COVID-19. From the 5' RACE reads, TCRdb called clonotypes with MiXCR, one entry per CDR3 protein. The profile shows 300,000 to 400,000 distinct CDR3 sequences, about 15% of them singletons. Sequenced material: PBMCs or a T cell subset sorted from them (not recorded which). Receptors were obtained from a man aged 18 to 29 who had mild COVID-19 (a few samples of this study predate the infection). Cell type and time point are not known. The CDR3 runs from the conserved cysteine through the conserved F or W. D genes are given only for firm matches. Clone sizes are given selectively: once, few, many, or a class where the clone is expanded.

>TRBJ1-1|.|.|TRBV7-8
TGTGCCAGCAGCTTAAGTCCGGGAGTGAACACTGAAGCTTTCTTT
CASSLSPGVNTEAFF
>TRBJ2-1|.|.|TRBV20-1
TGCAGTGCTAGTACGGCCAAGGGGTACAATGAGCAGTTCTTC
CSASTAKGYNEQFF
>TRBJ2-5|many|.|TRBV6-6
TGTGCCAGCAGCTACAGGGAGGGAGAGACCCAGTACTTC
CASSYREGETQYF
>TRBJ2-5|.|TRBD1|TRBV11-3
TGTGCCAGCAGCTCCGGGACAGGGGGCAGGGAAGAGACCCAGTACTTC
CASSSGTGGREETQYF
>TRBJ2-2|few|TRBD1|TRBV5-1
TGCGCCAGCAGCCTCGGACAGGGCCTCCACACCGGGGAGCTGTTTTTT
CASSLGQGLHTGELFF
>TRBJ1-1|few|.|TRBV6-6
TGTGCCAGCAGTTACACGAACACTGAAGCTTTCTTT
CASSYTNTEAFF
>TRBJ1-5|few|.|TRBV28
TGTGCCAGCAGCCCTGCGGGGGGGGGTCAGCCCCAGCATTTT
CASSPAGGGQPQHF
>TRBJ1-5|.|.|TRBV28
TGTGCCAGCAGTTTAACAGGGCTGAGCAATCAGCCCCAGCATTTT
CASSLTGLSNQPQHF
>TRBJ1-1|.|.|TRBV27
TGTGCCAGCAGTTCTACTAGGACGGGCACTGAAGCTTTCTTT
CASSSTRTGTEAFF
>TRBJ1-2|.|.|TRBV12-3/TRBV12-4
TGTGCCAGCAGTTTACTTGACTTGCGGGGCTACACCTTC
CASSLLDLRGYTF
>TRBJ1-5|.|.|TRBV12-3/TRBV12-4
TGTGCCAGCAGTTTTAGGGACACCAATCAGCCCCAGCATTTT
CASSFRDTNQPQHF
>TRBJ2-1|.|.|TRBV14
TGTGCCAGCAGCCAACTAGCGAGATACAATGAGCAGTTCTTC
CASSQLARYNEQFF
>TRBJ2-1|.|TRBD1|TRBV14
TGTGCCAGCAGCCAAGACCCGAGATCGACAGGGGCCTGGAGTGATGAGCAGTTCTTC
CASSQDPRSTGAWSDEQFF
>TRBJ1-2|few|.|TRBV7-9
TGTGCCAGCAGCTTGGGAAGCAGCCGCGACTTGAACTATGGCTACACCTTC
CASSLGSSRDLNYGYTF
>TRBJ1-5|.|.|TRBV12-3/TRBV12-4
TGTGCCAGCAGGGCGGGACACACTTCACCAGCCCAGCATTTT
CASRAGHTSPAQHF
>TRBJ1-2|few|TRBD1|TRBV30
TGTGCCTGGAGTGTACAGGGGTATCGATACACCTTC
CAWSVQGYRYTF
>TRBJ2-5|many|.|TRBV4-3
TGCGCCAGCAGCCAAGGGGTGGGGTACCAAGAGACCCAGTACTTC
CASSQGVGYQETQYF
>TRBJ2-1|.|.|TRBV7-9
TGTGCCAGCAGCCCAGGCTGGGGGCCCACAAATGAGCAGTTCTTC
CASSPGWGPTNEQFF
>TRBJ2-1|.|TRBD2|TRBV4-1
TGCGCCAGCAGCCAAGAGGGTCTAGCGGGGGTGCCGCGGGAGCAGTTCTTC
CASSQEGLAGVPREQFF
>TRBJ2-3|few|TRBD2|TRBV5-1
TGCGCCAGCAGCTTGGTGTTCGGGAGGAGCACAGATACGCAGTATTTT
CASSLVFGRSTDTQYF
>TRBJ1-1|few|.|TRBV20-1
TGCAGTGCTAGAGCGGGGGAAACTGAAGCTTTCTTT
CSARAGETEAFF
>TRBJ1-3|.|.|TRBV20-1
TGCAGTGCCACTCCAGGGAGTGCTGGAAACACCATATATTTT
CSATPGSAGNTIYF
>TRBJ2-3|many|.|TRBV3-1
TGTGCCAGCAGCCAAGCGCTCTCCACAGATACGCAGTATTTT
CASSQALSTDTQYF
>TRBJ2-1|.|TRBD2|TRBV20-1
TGCAGTGCTAGCAGCGGGGGGGCCACCTACAATGAGCAGTTCTTC
CSASSGGATYNEQFF
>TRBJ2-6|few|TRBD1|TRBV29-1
TGCAGCGTTGTCTTGACAGGGTGGCGAGGAAGCGGCTCAGGGGCCAACGTCCTGACTTTC
CSVVLTGWRGSGSGANVLTF
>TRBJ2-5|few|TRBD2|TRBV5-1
TGCGCCAGCAGCCTCGGGGGGGCATCAGAGACCCAGTACTTC
CASSLGGASETQYF
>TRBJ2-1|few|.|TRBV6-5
TGTGCCAGCAGCCGATCGACCAGCAATGAGCAGTTCTTC
CASSRSTSNEQFF
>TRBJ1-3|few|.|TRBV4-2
TGTGCCAGCAGCCAGGGACATCGAAACACCATATATTTT
CASSQGHRNTIYF
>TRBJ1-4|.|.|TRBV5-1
TGCGCCAGCAGCTTGGGGACAGCGTCAACTAATGAAAAACTGTTTTTT
CASSLGTASTNEKLFF
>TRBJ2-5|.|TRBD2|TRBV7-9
TGTGCCAGCAGCCCAATACTAGCGGGGGGACAAAACCTCTTCCAAGAGACCCAGTACTTC
CASSPILAGGQNLFQETQYF
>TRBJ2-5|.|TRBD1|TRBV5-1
TGCGCCAGCAGAGAACCAGGGGGCGCTGAGACCCAGTACTTC
CASREPGGAETQYF
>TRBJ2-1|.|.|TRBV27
TGTGCCAGCAGTTTATCAGGCGGGATGGGGGACAATGAGCAGTTCTTC
CASSLSGGMGDNEQFF
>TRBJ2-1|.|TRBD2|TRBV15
TGTGCCACCAGCAGAGTGGGCGGGGGGGTAGCCAATGAGCAGTTCTTC
CATSRVGGGVANEQFF
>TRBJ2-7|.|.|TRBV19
TGTGCCAGTAGTTCTCGACGGGACGGAACCTACGAGCAGTACTTC
CASSSRRDGTYEQYF
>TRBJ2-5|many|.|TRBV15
TGTGCCACCAGCAGAGATCGGGAAGAGACCCAGTACTTC
CATSRDREETQYF
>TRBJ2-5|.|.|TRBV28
TGTGCCAGCACCTCGGACAGATTCGAAGAGACCCAGTACTTC
CASTSDRFEETQYF
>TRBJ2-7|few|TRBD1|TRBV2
TGTGCCAGCGGAGGGACAGGGGACGAGCAGTACTTC
CASGGTGDEQYF
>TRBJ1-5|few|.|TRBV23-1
TGCGCCAGCAGCCCCCAGGGAGGGGATCAGCCCCAGCATTTT
CASSPQGGDQPQHF
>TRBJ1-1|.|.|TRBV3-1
TGTGCCAGCAGCCGAACTACAGGAGGCTCTGAAGCTTTCTTT
CASSRTTGGSEAFF
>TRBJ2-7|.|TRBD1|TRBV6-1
TGTGGCATCCGGACAGGGACACTCGACGAGCAGTACTTC
CGIRTGTLDEQYF
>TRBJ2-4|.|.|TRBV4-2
TGTGCCAGCAGCCCAACCGGCGCAGGGCCAAACATTCAGTACTTC
CASSPTGAGPNIQYF
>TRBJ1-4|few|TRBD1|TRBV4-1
TGCGCCAGCAGCTCGGCCCAGGGGGCTAATGAAAAACTGTTTTTT
CASSSAQGANEKLFF
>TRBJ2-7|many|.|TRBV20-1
TGCAGTGCTCACTATTCTCTCTACGAGCAGTACTTC
CSAHYSLYEQYF
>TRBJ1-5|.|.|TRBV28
TGTGCCAGCAGGGTCGGGGGGAGCAATCAGCCCCAGCATTTT
CASRVGGSNQPQHF
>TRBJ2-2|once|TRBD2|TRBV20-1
TGCAGTGCTCCTAGCGGGGTCACCGGGGAGCTGTTTTTT
CSAPSGVTGELFF
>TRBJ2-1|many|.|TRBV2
TGTGCCAGCAGGGGTGGGTTCCTCTCCTACAATGAGCAGTTCTTC
CASRGGFLSYNEQFF
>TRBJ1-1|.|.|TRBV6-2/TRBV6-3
TGTGCCAGCAGCCCCGTTGGCAGGTATTGGTCTGAAGCTTTCTTT
CASSPVGRYWSEAFF
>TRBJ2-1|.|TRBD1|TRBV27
TGTGCCAGCAGTTCGACAGGGTTTACGTTCTTC
CASSSTGFTFF
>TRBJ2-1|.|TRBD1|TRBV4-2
TGTGCCAGCAGCCAAGGGTCAGGGGGTATAGGCAATGAGCAGTTCTTC
CASSQGSGGIGNEQFF
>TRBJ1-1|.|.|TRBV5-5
TGTGCCAGCAGCTTCTACGGACTGAACACTGAAGCTTTCTTT
CASSFYGLNTEAFF
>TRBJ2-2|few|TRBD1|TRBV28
TGTGCCACAACAGGGGTCAACACCGGGGAGCTGTTTTTT
CATTGVNTGELFF
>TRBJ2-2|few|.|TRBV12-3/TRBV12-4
TGTGCCAGCAGTTTACCCCCAGGTCTTACCGGGGAGCTGTTTTTT
CASSLPPGLTGELFF
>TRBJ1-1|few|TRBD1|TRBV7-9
TGTGCCAGCAGCTTTCGAGGAGTCAGGGGGCTTAGGAACACTGAAGCTTTCTTT
CASSFRGVRGLRNTEAFF